Sequencing of this T cell receptor (beta chain) was carried out in a study of Tregs in tolerant kidney transplant recipients. The sample holds a few counts of this clone. The antigen is unknown. Study observations and caveats: Expanding Tregs on activated donor B cells appeared to best identify donor-specific TCRbeta clones. Validation in larger populations is needed because few patients were studied. No direct test of biological reproducibility was done here.

Trimming shortened V by 10 bases and J by 5 bases, and 12 bases separated the two germline ends. The germline CDR1 and CDR2 sequences are MNHNS and SASEGT. The CDR3 runs 11 residues. Here immunoSEQ multiplex PCR was the method, and the copy in TCRdb shows in-frame clones only, minus some. In the table there are 90,000 or so clones, approximately 94% of which are singletons. Thawed PBMCs were FACS-sorted into unstimulated CD4+CD25+CD127- regulatory T cells, CD4+CD25- non-regulatory cells, CD4 and CD8 cells. Sequencing input: CD8+ T cells from blood. The chain is built from TRBV6-1 and TRBJ2-7; D is perhaps TRBD1 (5 bases). The origin of this receptor is a human donor in good health. CDR3 in amino acids: CAIWGAHEQYF. Here the CDR3 DNA reads TGTGCCATCTGGGGCGCCCACGAGCAGTACTTC.